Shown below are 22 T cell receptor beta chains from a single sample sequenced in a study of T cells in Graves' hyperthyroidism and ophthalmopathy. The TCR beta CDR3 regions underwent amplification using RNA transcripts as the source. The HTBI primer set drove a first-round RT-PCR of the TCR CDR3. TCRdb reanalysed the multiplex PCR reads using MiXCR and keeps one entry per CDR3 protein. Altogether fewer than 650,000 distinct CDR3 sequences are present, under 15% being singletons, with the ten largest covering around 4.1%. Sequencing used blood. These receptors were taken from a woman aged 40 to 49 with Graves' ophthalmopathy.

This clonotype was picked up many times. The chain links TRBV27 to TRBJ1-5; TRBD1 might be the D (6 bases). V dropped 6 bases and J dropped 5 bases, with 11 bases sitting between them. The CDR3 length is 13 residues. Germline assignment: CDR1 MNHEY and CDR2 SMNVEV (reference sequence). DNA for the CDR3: TGTGCCAGCAGGGCAGGGGCTCATCAGCCCCAGCATTTT. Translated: CASRAGAHQPQHF.

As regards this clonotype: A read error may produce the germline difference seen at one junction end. The chain's CDR3 is CASSQGGQVCF. The CDR3 DNA follows: TGTGCCAGCAGCCAGGGGGGACAGGTTTGCTTC. The V gene is TRBV6-1, the J gene TRBJ2-5; TRBD1 matches 8 bases. CDR1 and CDR2 from the germline V gene are MNHNS and SASEGT. The CDR3 is 11 amino acids.

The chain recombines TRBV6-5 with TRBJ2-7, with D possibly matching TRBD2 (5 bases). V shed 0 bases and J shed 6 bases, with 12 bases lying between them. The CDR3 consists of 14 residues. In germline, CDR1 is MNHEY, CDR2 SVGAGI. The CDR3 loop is CASSYSSSTSEQYF. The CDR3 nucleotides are TGTGCCAGCAGTTACTCGTCTAGCACCAGCGAGCAGTACTTC.

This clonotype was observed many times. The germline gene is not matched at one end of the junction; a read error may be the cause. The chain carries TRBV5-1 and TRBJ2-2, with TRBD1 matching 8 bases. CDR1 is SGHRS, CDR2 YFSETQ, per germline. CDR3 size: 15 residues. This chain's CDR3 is CASSLGQGNTGELFF. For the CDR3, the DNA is TGTGCCAGCAGTTTAGGACAGGGAAACACCGGGGAGCTGTTTTTT.

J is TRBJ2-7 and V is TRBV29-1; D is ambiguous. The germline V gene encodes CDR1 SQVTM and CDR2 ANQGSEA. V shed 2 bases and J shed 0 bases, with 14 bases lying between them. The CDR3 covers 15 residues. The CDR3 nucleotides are TGCAGCGTTGAATTCCCCGGGCGGCCCTCCTACGAGCAGTACTTC. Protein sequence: CSVEFPGRPSYEQYF.

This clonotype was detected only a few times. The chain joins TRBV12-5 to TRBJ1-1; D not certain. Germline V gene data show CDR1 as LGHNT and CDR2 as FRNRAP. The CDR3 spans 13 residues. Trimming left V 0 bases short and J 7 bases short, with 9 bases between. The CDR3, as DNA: TGTGCTAGTGGTTTGGTACCACCCGGTGAAGCTTTCTTT. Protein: CASGLVPPGEAFF. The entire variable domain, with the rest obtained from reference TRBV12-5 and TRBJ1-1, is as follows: DARVTQTPRHKVTEMGQEVTMRCQPILGHNTVFWYRQTMMQGLELLAYFRNRAPLDDSGMPKDRFSAEMPDATLATLKIQPSEPRDSAVYFCASGLVPPGEAFFGQGTRLTVV.

CDR3 in amino acids: CASSWGRGRQGIWAFF. CDR3 DNA sequence: TGTGCCAGCAGCTGGGGGAGGGGTAGACAGGGAATATGGGCTTTCTTT. The gene calls are TRBV7-8 and TRBJ1-1; 7 nucleotides line up with TRBD1. From germline, CDR1 is SGHVS and CDR2 FQNEAQ. This CDR3 contains 16 residues. Germline trimming cut 4 bases from V and 11 bases from J; bases unmatched to any gene: 19. Filled out from reference TRBV7-8 and TRBJ1-1, the complete variable domain reads GAGVSQSPRYKVAKRGQDVALRCDPISGHVSLFWYQQALGQGPEFLTYFQNEAQLDKSGLPSDRFFAERPEGSVSTLKIQRTQQEDSAVYLCASSWGRGRQGIWAFFGQGTRLTVV.

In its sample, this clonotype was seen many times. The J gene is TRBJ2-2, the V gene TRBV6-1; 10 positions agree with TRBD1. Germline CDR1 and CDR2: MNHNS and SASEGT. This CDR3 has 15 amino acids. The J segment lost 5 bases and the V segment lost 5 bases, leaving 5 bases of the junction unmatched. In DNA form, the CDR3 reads TGTGCCAGCAGTCGGACAGGGGGAACTACCGGGGAGCTGTTTTTT. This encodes CASSRTGGTTGELFF.

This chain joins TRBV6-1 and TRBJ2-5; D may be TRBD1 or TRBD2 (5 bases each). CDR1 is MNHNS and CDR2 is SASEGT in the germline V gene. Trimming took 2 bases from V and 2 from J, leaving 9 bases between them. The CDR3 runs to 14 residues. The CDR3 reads CASSEWGIQETQYF. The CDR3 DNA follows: TGTGCCAGCAGTGAATGGGGGATTCAAGAGACCCAGTACTTC.

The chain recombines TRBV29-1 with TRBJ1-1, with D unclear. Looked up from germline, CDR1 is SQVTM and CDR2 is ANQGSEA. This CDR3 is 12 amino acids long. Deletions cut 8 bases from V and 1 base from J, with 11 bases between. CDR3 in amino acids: CSIGRGNTEAFF. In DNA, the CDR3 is TGCAGCATCGGACGGGGGAACACTGAAGCTTTCTTT.

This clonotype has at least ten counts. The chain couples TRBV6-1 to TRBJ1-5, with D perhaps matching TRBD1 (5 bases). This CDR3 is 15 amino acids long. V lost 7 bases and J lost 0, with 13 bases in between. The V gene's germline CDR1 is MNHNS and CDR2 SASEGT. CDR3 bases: TGTGCCAGCACCCCGGGACCCAATAGCAATCAGCCCCAGCATTTT. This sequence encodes CASTPGPNSNQPQHF.

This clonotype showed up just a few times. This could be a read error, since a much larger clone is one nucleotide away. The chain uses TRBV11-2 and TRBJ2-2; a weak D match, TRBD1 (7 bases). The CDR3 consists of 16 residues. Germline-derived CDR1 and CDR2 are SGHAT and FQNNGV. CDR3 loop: CASSSVPGQNTGGLFF. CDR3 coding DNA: TGTGCCAGCAGCTCCGTTCCGGGACAGAACACCGGGGGGCTGTTTTTT. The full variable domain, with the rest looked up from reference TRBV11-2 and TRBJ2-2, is EAGVAQSPRYKIIEKRQSVAFWCNPISGHATLYWYQQILGQGPKLLIQFQNNGVVDDSQLPKDRFSAERLKGVDSTLKIQPAKLEDSAVYLCASSSVPGQNTGGLFFGEGSRLTVL.

Here the CDR3 reads CASRQAPNSPLHF. Here the CDR3 DNA reads TGTGCCAGCAGGCAGGCGCCCAATTCACCCCTCCACTTT. V and J are TRBV2 and TRBJ1-6, with unresolved D. Germline CDR1 SNHLY, CDR2 FYNNEI. The CDR3 spans 13 residues. Trimming took off 6 bases at V and 7 bases at J, with 10 bases between the two ends.

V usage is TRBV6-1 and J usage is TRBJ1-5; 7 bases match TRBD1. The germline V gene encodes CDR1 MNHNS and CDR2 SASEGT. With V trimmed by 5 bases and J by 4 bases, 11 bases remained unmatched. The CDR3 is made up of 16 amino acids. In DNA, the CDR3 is TGTGCCAGCAGTCTCCCCCCAGGGGGGGGAAATCAGCCCCAGCATTTT. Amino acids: CASSLPPGGGNQPQHF.

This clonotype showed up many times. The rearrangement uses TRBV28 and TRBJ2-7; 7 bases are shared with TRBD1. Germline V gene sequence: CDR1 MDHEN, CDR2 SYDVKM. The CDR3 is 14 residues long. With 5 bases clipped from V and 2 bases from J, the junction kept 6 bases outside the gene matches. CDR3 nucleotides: TGTGCCAGCAGTACCGGACAGGCCCCCTACGAGCAGTACTTC. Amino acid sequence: CASSTGQAPYEQYF.

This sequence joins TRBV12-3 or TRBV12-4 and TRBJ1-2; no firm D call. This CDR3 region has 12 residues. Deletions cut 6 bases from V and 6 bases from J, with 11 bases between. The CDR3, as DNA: TGTGCCAGCAGCCCACTGCAGGATGGCTACACCTTC. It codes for CASSPLQDGYTF.

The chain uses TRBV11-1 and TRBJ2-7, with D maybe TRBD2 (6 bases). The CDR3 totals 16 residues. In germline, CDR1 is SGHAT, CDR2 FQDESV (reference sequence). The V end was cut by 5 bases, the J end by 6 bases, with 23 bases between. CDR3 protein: CASSRGLGPSKGEQYF. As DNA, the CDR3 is TGTGCCAGCAGCCGGGGGTTGGGCCCCTCCAAAGGCGAGCAGTACTTC. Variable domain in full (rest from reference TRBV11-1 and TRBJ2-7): EAEVAQSPRYKITEKSQAVAFWCDPISGHATLYWYRQILGQGPELLVQFQDESVVDDSQLPKDRFSAERLKGVDSTLKIQPAELGDSAMYLCASSRGLGPSKGEQYFGPGTRLTVT.

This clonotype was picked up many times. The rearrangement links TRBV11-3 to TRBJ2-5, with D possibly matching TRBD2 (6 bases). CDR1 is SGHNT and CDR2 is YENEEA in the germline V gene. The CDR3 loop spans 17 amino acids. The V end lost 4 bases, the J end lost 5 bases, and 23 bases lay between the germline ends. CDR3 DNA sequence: TGTGCCAGCAGCTCAAGCGGGCGGAGGGTTGTGAGCGAGACCCAGTACTTC. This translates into CASSSSGRRVVSETQYF.

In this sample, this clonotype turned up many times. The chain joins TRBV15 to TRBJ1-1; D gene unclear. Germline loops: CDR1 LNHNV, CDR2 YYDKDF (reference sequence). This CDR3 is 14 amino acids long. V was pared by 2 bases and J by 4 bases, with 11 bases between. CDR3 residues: CATSRNPATTEAFF. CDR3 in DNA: TGTGCCACCAGCAGAAACCCGGCTACCACTGAAGCTTTCTTT.

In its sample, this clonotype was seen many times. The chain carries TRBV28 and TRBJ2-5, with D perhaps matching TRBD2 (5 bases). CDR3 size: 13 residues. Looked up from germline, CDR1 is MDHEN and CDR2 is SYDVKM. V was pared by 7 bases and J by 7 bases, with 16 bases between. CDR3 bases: TGTGCCAGCAACCAGCGGCAGGATGGGACCCAGTACTTC. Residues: CASNQRQDGTQYF.

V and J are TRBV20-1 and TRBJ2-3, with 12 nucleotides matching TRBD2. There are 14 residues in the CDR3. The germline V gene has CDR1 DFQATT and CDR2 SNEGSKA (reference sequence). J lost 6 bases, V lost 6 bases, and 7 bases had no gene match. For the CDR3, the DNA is TGCAGTGCCCCTAGCGGGAGGGCCGTGGATACGCAGTATTTT. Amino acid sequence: CSAPSGRAVDTQYF.

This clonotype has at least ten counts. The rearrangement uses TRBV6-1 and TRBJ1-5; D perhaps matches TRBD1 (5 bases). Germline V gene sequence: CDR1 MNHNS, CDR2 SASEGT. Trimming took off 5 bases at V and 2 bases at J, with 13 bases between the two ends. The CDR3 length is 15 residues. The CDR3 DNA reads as TGTGCCAGCAGTCCAGCCCTCAGGGGCAATCAGCCCCAGCATTTT. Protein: CASSPALRGNQPQHF.